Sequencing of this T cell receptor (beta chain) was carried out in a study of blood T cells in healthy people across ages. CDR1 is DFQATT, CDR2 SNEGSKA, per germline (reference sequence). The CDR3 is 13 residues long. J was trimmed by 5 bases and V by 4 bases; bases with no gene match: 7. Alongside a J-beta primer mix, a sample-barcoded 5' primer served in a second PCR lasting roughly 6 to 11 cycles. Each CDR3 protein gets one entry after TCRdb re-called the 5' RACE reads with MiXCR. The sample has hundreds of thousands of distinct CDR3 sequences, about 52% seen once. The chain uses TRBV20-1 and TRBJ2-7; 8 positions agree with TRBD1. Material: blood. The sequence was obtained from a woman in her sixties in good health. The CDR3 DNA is TGCAGTGCTACGGACAGGGCGTTCGACGAGCAGTACTTC. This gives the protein CSATDRAFDEQYF.